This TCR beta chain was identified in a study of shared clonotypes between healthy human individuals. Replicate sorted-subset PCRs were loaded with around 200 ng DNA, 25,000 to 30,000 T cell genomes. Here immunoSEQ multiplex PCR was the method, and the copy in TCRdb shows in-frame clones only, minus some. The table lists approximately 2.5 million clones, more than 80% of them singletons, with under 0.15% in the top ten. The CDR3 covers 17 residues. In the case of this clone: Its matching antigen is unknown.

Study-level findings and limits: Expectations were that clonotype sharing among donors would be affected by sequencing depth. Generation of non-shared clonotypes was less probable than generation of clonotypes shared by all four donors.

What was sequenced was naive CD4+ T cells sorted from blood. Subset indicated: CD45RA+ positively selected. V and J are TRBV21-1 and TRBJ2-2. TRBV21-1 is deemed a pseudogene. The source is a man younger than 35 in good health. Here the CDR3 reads CASSKGWAEQHTGELFF. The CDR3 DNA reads TGTGCCAGCAGCAAAGGGTGGGCGGAGCAGCATACCGGGGAGCTGTTTTTT.